What follows are 30 T cell receptor beta chains derived from one specimen sequenced in a study of OX40 agonist ivuxolimab in advanced cancers. Only in-frame clones appear in the TCRdb table, and some are missing; sequencing was by immunoSEQ multiplex PCR. The sample yields 65,000 to 100,000 clones, about 94% seen once. The specimen comprised CD4+ or CD8+ T cells sorted from blood, sampled in a trial of the OX40 agonist ivuxolimab. These receptors were collected from an adult with an advanced solid tumor such as melanoma, head and neck, liver or kidney cancer.

This rearrangement joins TRBV27 to TRBJ1-2; 8 nucleotides line up with TRBD1. Germline CDR1 is MNHEY and CDR2 is SMNVEV (reference sequence). The CDR3 is 14 residues long. After removal of 4 bases from V and 6 bases from J, the junction contained 7 bases not matched to a gene. The CDR3 nucleotides are TGTGCCAGCAGTTCGATCAGGGGGCGGGATGGCTACACCTTC. This gives the protein CASSSIRGRDGYTF.

The V and J genes are TRBV5-4 and TRBJ2-1, with 10 bases aligning to TRBD2. Germline CDR1 and CDR2: SGHNT and YYREEE (reference sequence). With 1 base clipped from V and 6 bases from J, the junction kept 4 bases outside the gene matches. The CDR3 is made up of 15 amino acids. The CDR3 coding sequence is TGTGCCAGCAGCTTGAGCGGGGGGGCCGTCAATGAGCAGTTCTTC. Protein sequence: CASSLSGGAVNEQFF.

The CDR3 loop reads CASSIGAGLNEKLFF. In DNA form, the CDR3 reads TGTGCCAGTAGTATTGGGGCCGGGCTTAATGAAAAACTGTTTTTT. The rearrangement uses TRBV19 and TRBJ1-4, with D maybe TRBD1 (5 bases). Germline V lookup: CDR1 LNHDA, CDR2 SQIVND (reference sequence). V lost 3 bases to trimming and J lost 4 bases, with 12 bases between them. The CDR3 is 15 residues long.

The rearrangement uses TRBV13 and TRBJ2-7; the match to TRBD1 covers 10 bases. Germline assignment: CDR1 PRHDT and CDR2 FYEKMQ (reference sequence). The CDR3 is made up of 14 amino acids. V lost 7 bases, J lost 3 bases, and 6 bases stayed unmatched. The CDR3 nucleotides read TGTGCCAGCAAAACCGGGACAGGGGACTACGAGCAGTACTTC. Translation gives CASKTGTGDYEQYF.

The chain joins TRBV13 to TRBJ2-7, with TRBD2 identical over 12 bases. CDR3 length: 17 residues. Trimming at V came to 6 bases and at J to 6 bases, leaving 15 bases not matched to a gene. Looked up from germline, CDR1 is PRHDT and CDR2 is FYEKMQ (reference sequence). CDR3 loop: CASSNGLAGITTFEQYF. CDR3 nucleotides: TGTGCCAGCAGTAACGGACTAGCGGGAATTACCACTTTCGAGCAGTACTTC.

The count of this clone is one. This chain joins TRBV5-5 and TRBJ2-7, with D possibly being TRBD1 or TRBD2 (5 bases each). The CDR3 consists of 13 residues. The V gene's germline CDR1 is SGHKS and CDR2 YYEKEE (reference sequence). Between the trimmed V and J ends, which lost 4 bases and 5 bases, there was a span of 13 bases. CDR3 region: CASSLGRADEQYF. DNA of the CDR3: TGTGCCAGCAGCCTGGGACGGGCCGACGAGCAGTACTTC.

CDR3 in amino acids: CASSRAHASGSEQYF. CDR3 bases: TGTGCCAGCAGCCGCGCGCATGCGAGTGGGTCGGAGCAGTACTTC. V and J are TRBV6-5 and TRBJ2-7; no clear D. Trimming pared 6 bases from V and 7 bases from J, leaving 22 bases between. Germline V gene data show CDR1 as MNHEY and CDR2 as SVGAGI. The CDR3 has 15 amino acids.

The rearrangement links TRBV7-9 to TRBJ2-7, with D perhaps TRBD2 (6 bases). The V end lost 8 bases, the J end lost 4 bases, and 21 bases lay between the germline ends. Germline-derived CDR1 and CDR2 are SEHNR and FQNEAQ (reference sequence). The CDR3 has 15 amino acids. CDR3 nucleotide sequence: TGTGCCAGCGGAACCACAATGGGGGGAACTTACGAGCAGTACTTC. Its protein product is CASGTTMGGTYEQYF. Complete variable domain (other parts from reference TRBV7-9 and TRBJ2-7): DTGVSQNPRHKITKRGQNVTFRCDPISEHNRLYWYRQTLGQGPEFLTYFQNEAQLEKSRLLSDRFSAERPKGSFSTLEIQRTEQGDSAMYLCASGTTMGGTYEQYFGPGTRLTVT.

CDR3 DNA sequence: TGTGCCAGCAGCTTGGTGGGGCACACAGATACGCAGTATTTT. This sequence encodes CASSLVGHTDTQYF. The J gene is TRBJ2-3, the V gene TRBV5-6; perhaps TRBD1 as D (5 bases). The CDR3 covers 14 residues. From germline, CDR1 is SGHDT and CDR2 YYEEEE. V was cut by 0 bases and J by 2 bases, with 7 bases left in between. Using reference TRBV5-6 and TRBJ2-3 for the parts outside the CDR3, the full variable domain is DAGVTQSPTHLIKTRGQQVTLRCSPKSGHDTVSWYQQALGQGPQFIFQYYEEEERQRGNFPDRFSGHQFPNYSSELNVNALLLGDSALYLCASSLVGHTDTQYFGPGTRLTVL.

This chain links TRBV7-6 with TRBJ2-5, with D perhaps TRBD1 (7 bases). The germline V gene has CDR1 SGHVS and CDR2 FNYEAQ. Trimming removed 1 base from V and 2 bases from J, with 11 bases in between. The CDR3 length is 15 residues. In nucleotides, the CDR3 is TGTGCCAGCAGCTTAGGCGGGACAGAACAAGAGACCCAGTACTTC. Translating gives CASSLGGTEQETQYF.

This chain links TRBV5-6 with TRBJ1-1; no clear D gene. V lost 0 bases to trimming and J lost 1 base, with 7 bases between them. The germline V gene encodes CDR1 SGHDT and CDR2 YYEEEE. The CDR3 runs to 14 residues. The CDR3 here is CASSLVTRNTEAFF. The CDR3, as DNA: TGTGCCAGCAGCTTGGTGACAAGGAACACTGAAGCTTTCTTT.

J is TRBJ1-1 and V is TRBV13; 9 bases match TRBD1. After removal of 4 bases from V and 2 bases from J, the junction contained 2 bases not matched to a gene. This CDR3 spans 14 amino acids. The V gene's germline CDR1 is PRHDT and CDR2 FYEKMQ (reference sequence). The chain's CDR3 is CASSSTGGNTEAFF. DNA of the CDR3: TGTGCCAGCAGCTCGACAGGGGGAAACACTGAAGCTTTCTTT.

The rearrangement joins TRBV6-5 to TRBJ2-7, with 7 positions matching TRBD2. V lost 2 bases to trimming and J lost 6 bases; unmatched junction nucleotides: 1. Germline V gene lookup returns CDR1 MNHEY and CDR2 SVGAGI. This CDR3 contains 12 residues. The chain's CDR3 is CASSYPGGEQYF. CDR3 DNA sequence: TGTGCCAGCAGTTACCCGGGGGGCGAGCAGTACTTC.

The chain links TRBV10-3 to TRBJ2-3; D gene ambiguous. This CDR3 region has 14 residues. Germline V CDR1 and CDR2: ENHRY, SYGVKD. Trimming shortened V by 3 bases and J by 4 bases, and 11 bases separated the two germline ends. The CDR3 here is CAISELAGSDTQYF. As DNA, the CDR3 is TGTGCCATCAGTGAATTGGCAGGCTCAGATACGCAGTATTTT.

This clone was counted once. The chain recombines TRBV5-6 with TRBJ2-1, with no clear D. The CDR3 has 16 residues. In germline, CDR1 is SGHDT, CDR2 YYEEEE. V dropped 3 bases and J dropped 7 bases, with 20 bases sitting between them. The CDR3 loop is CASSSLPSATINEQFF. The CDR3 coding sequence is TGTGCCAGCAGCTCGCTTCCAAGCGCTACAATTAATGAGCAGTTCTTC.

This clone has only one observation. The rearrangement joins TRBV25-1 to TRBJ1-2, with a tentative D call TRBD1 (5 bases). The length of the CDR3 is 16 residues. Germline assignment: CDR1 MGHDK and CDR2 SYGVNS. Trimming removed 0 bases from V and 2 bases from J, with 13 bases in between. CDR3 sequence (DNA): TGTGCCAGCAGTGAATATGGGGCAGGAGAGAACTATGGCTACACCTTC. Translation gives CASSEYGAGENYGYTF.

The chain combines TRBV28 with TRBJ1-5; TRBD1 might be the D (5 bases). Germline CDR1 and CDR2: MDHEN and SYDVKM. There are 15 residues in the CDR3. Trimming took 2 bases from V and 0 from J, leaving 8 bases between them. The CDR3 protein is CASSLLGDSNQPQHF. In DNA, the CDR3 is TGTGCCAGCAGTTTACTAGGGGATAGCAATCAGCCCCAGCATTTT.

This sequence joins TRBV11-2 and TRBJ2-7, with 8 positions matching TRBD1. Trimming cost V 5 bases and J 1 base; bases outside gene matches: 4. CDR1 SGHAT and CDR2 FQNNGV come from the germline V gene. This CDR3 region has 14 residues. The CDR3 DNA is TGTGCCAGCAGCCCAGGACAGGGATCCTACGAGCAGTACTTC. It codes for CASSPGQGSYEQYF.

The V call is TRBV27, the J call TRBJ2-7, with unresolved D. The CDR3 has 12 residues. Trimming left V 3 bases short and J 6 bases short, with 9 bases between. The germline V gene encodes CDR1 MNHEY and CDR2 SMNVEV (reference sequence). CDR3 coding DNA: TGTGCCAGCAGTTTCCCAGGAAGCGAGCAGTACTTC. It is translated as CASSFPGSEQYF.

J is TRBJ2-1 and V is TRBV27; tentative D call: TRBD2 (5 bases). V lost 7 bases and J lost 12, with 25 bases in between. The CDR3 is 15 amino acids. Germline V gene lookup returns CDR1 MNHEY and CDR2 SMNVEV (reference sequence). The CDR3 DNA sequence: TGTGCCAGCACTACCCTAGCCGCCCCACTAGTTGGGCAGTTCTTC. As protein: CASTTLAAPLVGQFF.

The V gene is TRBV5-1, the J gene TRBJ2-1, with 11 bases fitting TRBD2. CDR3 length: 15 amino acids. Germline V gene lookup returns CDR1 SGHRS and CDR2 YFSETQ. With 0 bases clipped from V and 5 bases from J, the junction kept 1 base outside the gene matches. The CDR3 reads CASSLELAGDNEQFF. CDR3 nucleotide sequence: TGCGCCAGCAGCTTGGAACTAGCGGGGGACAATGAGCAGTTCTTC.

This chain links TRBV29-1 with TRBJ2-3, with 8 bases that match TRBD2. The germline CDR1 and CDR2 sequences are SQVTM and ANQGSEA. V shed 4 bases and J 5 bases; nucleotides not matched to a gene: 5. The CDR3 extends over 13 amino acids. CDR3 DNA: TGCAGCGTTGTAGCGGGGCGACTAGATACGCAGTATTTT. It translates to CSVVAGRLDTQYF.

This sequence joins TRBV4-2 and TRBJ2-1, with 13 nucleotides matching TRBD2. Germline loops: CDR1 LGHNA, CDR2 YNFKEQ. The CDR3 is 18 residues long. Trimming took 4 bases from V and 5 from J; bases not matched to a gene: 11. The CDR3 spells CASSLGLAGPLPDNEQFF. The CDR3 region has the DNA TGTGCCAGCAGCCTGGGACTAGCGGGACCCCTTCCTGACAATGAGCAGTTCTTC.

The rearrangement joins TRBV15 to TRBJ1-3; D is ambiguous. Trimming took 1 base from V and 4 from J, leaving 11 bases between them. This CDR3 region has 15 residues. Germline V gives CDR1 LNHNV, CDR2 YYDKDF (reference sequence). CDR3 in DNA: TGTGCCACCAGCAGAGCCCCTGAGGGAGGAAACACCATATATTTT. Translation gives CATSRAPEGGNTIYF.

The chain uses TRBV27 and TRBJ2-1; D gene uncertain. This CDR3 spans 14 amino acids. The germline V and J ends were trimmed by 2 bases and 5 bases, with 10 bases remaining between them. Germline V gene data show CDR1 as MNHEY and CDR2 as SMNVEV (reference sequence). As DNA, the CDR3 is TGTGCCAGCAGTTTACCCCATCGGAACAATGAGCAGTTCTTC. Its translation is CASSLPHRNNEQFF.

The gene calls are TRBV6-5 and TRBJ2-5; D is unresolved. The ends were cut back, 2 bases at V and 2 bases at J, with 15 bases in the middle. The CDR3 spans 16 residues. Germline V gene data show CDR1 as MNHEY and CDR2 as SVGAGI. In nucleotides, the CDR3 is TGTGCCAGCAGTTACATAAGCTCCCAGCCTCAAGAGACCCAGTACTTC. Its protein is CASSYISSQPQETQYF.

J is TRBJ1-5 and V is TRBV27, with a possible D match to TRBD1 (5 bases). Trimming left V 3 bases short and J 6 bases short, with 12 bases between. Germline V gene lookup returns CDR1 MNHEY and CDR2 SMNVEV (reference sequence). The CDR3 consists of 14 residues. CDR3 sequence: CASSLLGGSQPQHF. DNA for the CDR3: TGTGCCAGCAGTTTGTTGGGGGGTAGTCAGCCCCAGCATTTT.

The genes are TRBV5-6 and TRBJ2-7; 13 bases align to TRBD2. The CDR3 sequence is 17 residues long. With 0 bases clipped from V and 5 bases from J, the junction kept 8 bases outside the gene matches. Germline values: CDR1 SGHDT, CDR2 YYEEEE. CDR3 coding DNA: TGTGCCAGCAGCTTGGAAACTAGCGGGAGGGCCGACGACGAGCAGTACTTC. This sequence encodes CASSLETSGRADDEQYF.

The chain is built from TRBV7-2 and TRBJ2-7, with 13 bases lining up with TRBD2. Germline V gives CDR1 SGHTA, CDR2 FQGNSA. V gave up 0 bases and J gave up 2 bases; unmatched junction bases: 1. CDR3 length: 16 residues. CDR3 sequence (DNA): TGTGCCAGCAGCTTAGCCACTAGCGGGAGGGCCTACGAGCAGTACTTC. This sequence encodes CASSLATSGRAYEQYF.

As regards this clone: One end of the junction fails to match germline, which may point to a read error. This CDR3 is CASRFYNQPQHF. CDR3 sequence (DNA): TGTGCTAGTCGTTTTTACAATCAGCCCCAGCATTTT. This rearrangement joins TRBV12-5 to TRBJ1-5, with D uncertain. The CDR3 is 12 residues long. Germline assignment: CDR1 LGHNT and CDR2 FRNRAP.